Each of the 24 T cell receptor beta chains below was sequenced from the same sample in a study of OX40 agonist ivuxolimab in advanced cancers. Profiled with immunoSEQ multiplex PCR; TCRdb holds only in-frame clones, not every one. This table holds approximately 19,000 clones, over 75% found once. The material was CD4+ or CD8+ T cells sorted from blood, obtained in a trial of the OX40 agonist ivuxolimab. These TCRs come from an adult with an advanced solid tumor such as melanoma, head and neck, liver or kidney cancer.

The chain employs TRBV11-2 and TRBJ2-7; 8 positions agree with TRBD2. Unmatched junction bases numbered 5, after V lost 3 bases and J lost 4 bases. CDR1 and CDR2 from the germline V gene are SGHAT and FQNNGV. CDR3 length: 14 residues. This CDR3 is CASSLEAGEYEQYF. CDR3 bases: TGTGCCAGCAGCTTGGAAGCGGGAGAGTACGAGCAGTACTTC.

The rearrangement links TRBV6-1 to TRBJ2-3; TRBD1 matches 9 bases. The CDR3 extends over 16 amino acids. Germline CDR1 and CDR2: MNHNS and SASEGT. The J segment lost 5 bases and the V segment lost 2 bases, leaving 8 bases of the junction unmatched. The CDR3 DNA follows: TGTGCCAGCAGTGAATGGAGGGGACAGGGAGAAGATACGCAGTATTTT. It codes for CASSEWRGQGEDTQYF.

The rearrangement links TRBV19 to TRBJ1-1; TRBD1 matches 7 bases. The V gene end was trimmed by 3 bases and the J gene end by 5 bases; junction bases not matched to a gene: 6. CDR1 LNHDA and CDR2 SQIVND come from the germline V gene (reference sequence). This CDR3 comprises 14 residues. The CDR3 protein is CASSMGQGVTEAFF. The CDR3 DNA sequence: TGTGCCAGTAGTATGGGCCAGGGGGTTACTGAAGCTTTCTTT. The complete variable domain, with remaining parts taken from reference TRBV19 and TRBJ1-1, reads DGGITQSPKYLFRKEGQNVTLSCEQNLNHDAMYWYRQDPGQGLRLIYYSQIVNDFQKGDIAEGYSVSREKKESFPLTVTSAQKNPTAFYLCASSMGQGVTEAFFGQGTRLTVV.

J is TRBJ2-5 and V is TRBV6-5; D is perhaps TRBD2 (5 bases). The assigned J gene may be wrong: the sequence end matches TRBJ2-7 better. In germline, CDR1 is MNHEY, CDR2 SVGAGI. The CDR3 extends over 15 amino acids. DNA for the CDR3: TGTGCCAGCAGTTACTCTGTCGGAGGCCTTGACGAGCAGTACTTC. This sequence encodes CASSYSVGGLDEQYF.

The chain is built from TRBV7-9 and TRBJ2-2; D remains unclear. CDR1 and CDR2 (germline): SEHNR, FQNEAQ (reference sequence). The CDR3 runs 15 residues. V lost 1 base, J lost 2 bases, and 8 bases lay in between. CDR3 in amino acids: CASSLVGLNTGELFF. The CDR3 DNA follows: TGTGCCAGCAGCTTAGTTGGCCTAAACACCGGGGAGCTGTTTTTT.

The chain joins TRBV19 to TRBJ2-2; D perhaps matches TRBD2 (6 bases). Germline V gene data show CDR1 as LNHDA and CDR2 as SQIVND (reference sequence). This CDR3 spans 15 amino acids. Deletions cut 9 bases from V and 2 bases from J, with 16 bases between. The chain's CDR3 is CASLHRESNTGELFF. Written as DNA, the CDR3 is TGTGCCAGCCTCCACCGGGAGTCAAACACCGGGGAGCTGTTTTTT.

CDR3 in amino acids: CASSLLLQGHEQYF. The CDR3 nucleotides are TGTGCCAGCAGCTTACTCTTACAGGGTCACGAGCAGTACTTC. The chain recombines TRBV7-8 with TRBJ2-7, with a possible D match to TRBD1 (6 bases). The CDR3 is made up of 14 amino acids. The germline V gene has CDR1 SGHVS and CDR2 FQNEAQ. V was cut by 2 bases and J by 5 bases, with 13 bases left in between.

The V call is TRBV21-1, the J call TRBJ2-7. TRBV21-1 is a listed pseudogene. The CDR3 extends over 16 amino acids. The CDR3 sequence is CASSKGPRDRSYEQYF. In DNA form, the CDR3 reads TGTGCCAGCAGCAAAGGGCCCCGGGACCGATCCTACGAGCAGTACTTC.

The chain links TRBV18 to TRBJ2-5; D ambiguous. Germline V gives CDR1 KGHSH, CDR2 LQKENI. Trimming cost V 1 base and J 3 bases, with 6 bases left between them. This CDR3 comprises 13 residues. The CDR3 DNA reads TGTGCCAGCTCACCACTCCTAGAAGAGACCCAGTACTTC. Protein sequence: CASSPLLEETQYF.

This chain links TRBV7-2 with TRBJ1-3, with D possibly being TRBD1 (5 bases). The CDR3 contains 14 residues. Trimming left V 1 base short and J 5 bases short, with 9 bases between. The germline CDR1 and CDR2 sequences are SGHTA and FQGNSA. The CDR3 region is CASSLGQGRNTIYF. The CDR3, as DNA: TGTGCCAGCAGCTTAGGTCAGGGAAGAAACACCATATATTTT. The full variable domain, its missing parts supplied by reference TRBV7-2 and TRBJ1-3, is GAGVSQSPSNKVTEKGKDVELRCDPISGHTALYWYRQSLGQGLEFLIYFQGNSAPDKSGLPSDRFSAERTGGSVSTLTIQRTQQEDSAVYLCASSLGQGRNTIYFGEGSWLTVV.

The rearrangement links TRBV10-2 to TRBJ2-5; 10 positions match TRBD1. The germline V gene encodes CDR1 WSHSY and CDR2 SAAADI. The CDR3 has 15 amino acids. V lost 6 bases and J lost 7; bases outside the gene matches: 11. The CDR3 sequence: CASSETGGAGRTQYF. The CDR3 nucleotides read TGCGCCAGCAGCGAGACAGGGGGCGCGGGGAGGACCCAGTACTTC.

V gene TRBV18 combines with J gene TRBJ2-7, with D tentatively TRBD2 (6 bases). The CDR3 loop spans 14 amino acids. Germline CDR1 is KGHSH and CDR2 is LQKENI. Trimming stripped 0 bases from V and 4 bases from J, with 10 bases between. CDR3 nucleotides: TGTGCCAGCTCACCACCGTTAGCGGTATACGAGCAGTACTTC. It specifies CASSPPLAVYEQYF. The complete variable domain, with remaining parts taken from reference TRBV18 and TRBJ2-7, reads NAGVMQNPRHLVRRRGQEARLRCSPMKGHSHVYWYRQLPEEGLKFMVYLQKENIIDESGMPKERFSAEFPKEGPSILRIQQVVRGDSAAYFCASSPPLAVYEQYFGPGTRLTVT.

The V call is TRBV19, the J call TRBJ2-7; TRBD1 matches 7 bases. V shed 1 base and J 3 bases; nucleotides not matched to a gene: 9. The CDR3 runs 16 residues. CDR1 is LNHDA, CDR2 SQIVND, per germline (reference sequence). The CDR3 protein is CASSIGQGLSVYEQYF. Written as DNA, the CDR3 is TGTGCCAGTAGTATAGGACAGGGATTATCCGTCTACGAGCAGTACTTC.

The chain uses TRBV7-9 and TRBJ2-6, with D tentatively TRBD1 (6 bases). The germline V and J ends were trimmed by 5 bases and 2 bases, with 19 bases remaining between them. From germline, CDR1 is SEHNR and CDR2 FQNEAQ (reference sequence). The CDR3 spans 18 residues. The CDR3 region is CASSALPSGQPGANVLTF. The CDR3 DNA reads TGTGCCAGCAGCGCGCTACCCTCCGGACAGCCTGGGGCCAACGTCCTGACTTTC.

This sequence joins TRBV6-6 and TRBJ2-7; D may be TRBD1 or TRBD2 (5 bases each). Trimming left V 5 bases short and J 5 bases short, with 19 bases between. The CDR3 extends over 15 amino acids. The germline CDR1 and CDR2 sequences are MNHNY and SVGAGI (reference sequence). DNA for the CDR3: TGTGCCAGCAGTCCGACAGCACCGGGGATCGACGAGCAGTACTTC. Protein: CASSPTAPGIDEQYF.

This chain links TRBV30 with TRBJ1-3; D perhaps matches TRBD1 (5 bases). V was clipped by 4 bases and J by 4 bases, with 11 bases between them. CDR1 is GTSNPN and CDR2 is SVGIG in the germline V gene (reference sequence). The CDR3 covers 13 residues. The CDR3 is CAWKGTLGNTIYF. The CDR3 DNA sequence: TGTGCCTGGAAAGGGACCTTAGGAAACACCATATATTTT.

This chain uses TRBV29-1 with TRBJ2-7, with TRBD1 identical over 11 bases. This CDR3 is built from 16 residues. V lost 1 base and J lost 2; bases outside the gene matches: 7. Per the germline V gene, CDR1 is SQVTM and CDR2 is ANQGSEA. The CDR3 loop is CSVEGTGTGGTYEQYF. The CDR3 region has the DNA TGCAGCGTTGAAGGTACCGGGACAGGGGGTACCTACGAGCAGTACTTC.

This chain uses TRBV5-1 with TRBJ1-2; D may be TRBD1 (6 bases). V dropped 4 bases and J dropped 2 bases, with 9 bases sitting between them. The germline CDR1 and CDR2 sequences are SGHRS and YFSETQ. The CDR3 sequence is 13 residues long. CDR3 DNA sequence: TGCGCCAGCAGCCCCGGACAGAACTATGGCTACACCTTC. This encodes CASSPGQNYGYTF. The full variable domain, its missing parts supplied by reference TRBV5-1 and TRBJ1-2, is KAGVTQTPRYLIKTRGQQVTLSCSPISGHRSVSWYQQTPGQGLQFLFEYFSETQRNKGNFPGRFSGRQFSNSRSEMNVSTLELGDSALYLCASSPGQNYGYTFGSGTRLTVV.

This clone was observed once. V usage is TRBV28 and J usage is TRBJ2-3; 11 bases match TRBD2. Germline trimming cut 4 bases from V and 6 bases from J; bases unmatched to any gene: 12. CDR1 and CDR2 (germline): MDHEN, SYDVKM. The CDR3 is made up of 17 amino acids. The CDR3 DNA reads TGTGCCAGCAGTTCCGTGGAACTAGCGGGAGCGGCGGATACGCAGTATTTT. Translating gives CASSSVELAGAADTQYF.

This chain links TRBV5-1 with TRBJ2-7, with D possibly being TRBD1 or TRBD2 (6 bases each). The CDR3 has 13 residues. V dropped 4 bases and J dropped 5 bases, with 13 bases sitting between them. CDR1 and CDR2 from the germline V gene are SGHRS and YFSETQ. As DNA, the CDR3 is TGCGCCAGCAGCCCATGGGGGGCAGACGAGCAGTACTTC. This sequence encodes CASSPWGADEQYF.

The V call is TRBV7-8, the J call TRBJ2-5; D call uncertain. Germline-derived CDR1 and CDR2 are SGHVS and FQNEAQ. The germline V and J ends were trimmed by 4 bases and 3 bases, with 3 bases remaining between them. This CDR3 region has 11 residues. The CDR3 DNA sequence: TGTGCCAGCAGCTCAGAAGAGACCCAGTACTTC. It translates to CASSSEETQYF.

This clone was seen only a few times. V usage is TRBV7-8 and J usage is TRBJ1-5, with no clear D. Trimming removed 4 bases from V and 2 bases from J, with 15 bases in between. CDR3 length: 16 residues. Germline loops: CDR1 SGHVS, CDR2 FQNEAQ. CDR3 sequence reads: CASSSSLLEGNQPQHF. The CDR3 DNA is TGTGCCAGCAGCTCTAGCCTCTTGGAGGGCAATCAGCCCCAGCATTTT. Full variable domain (outside the CDR3, taken from reference TRBV7-8 and TRBJ1-5): GAGVSQSPRYKVAKRGQDVALRCDPISGHVSLFWYQQALGQGPEFLTYFQNEAQLDKSGLPSDRFFAERPEGSVSTLKIQRTQQEDSAVYLCASSSSLLEGNQPQHFGDGTRLSIL.

This clone was seen only a few times. V and J are TRBV7-9 and TRBJ2-1, with 7 bases aligning to TRBD2. The J segment lost 1 base and the V segment lost 4 bases, leaving 7 bases of the junction unmatched. The CDR3 runs to 16 residues. The germline CDR1 and CDR2 sequences are SEHNR and FQNEAQ (reference sequence). DNA of the CDR3: TGTGCCAGCAGCTCCGCGGCTAGCGGATCCTACAATGAGCAGTTCTTC. As protein: CASSSAASGSYNEQFF.

The chain has TRBV29-1 and TRBJ2-5; possible D gene TRBD1, 6 bases. Deletions cut 4 bases from V and 3 bases from J, with 18 bases between. This CDR3 has 15 residues. Germline CDR1 SQVTM, CDR2 ANQGSEA. The CDR3 coding sequence is TGCAGCGTTGGGGTAGAGGCAGGGGTGGAAGAGACCCAGTACTTC. Protein: CSVGVEAGVEETQYF.